This T cell receptor (beta chain) was sequenced for a study of PD-1 blockade in classical Hodgkin lymphoma. Overall study findings and caveats: Patients were excluded if nivolumab began under 1 year after ASCT (the autologous transplant). Healthy donors reportedly exceeded newly diagnosed patients in baseline TCR diversity.

To note about this clone: Its specificity is unknown.

Time point: cycle 4 day 1 (C4D1), after six to seven weeks of nivolumab. All patients experienced relapse after autologous stem cell transplantation, and brentuximab vedotin exposure was variable. Investigators isolated CD4+ T cells from thawed PBMCs through magnetic negative selection. This CDR3 contains 12 residues. Germline CDR1 reads MDHEN; CDR2 reads SYDVKM. V gave up 5 bases and J gave up 12 bases; unmatched junction bases: 6. The data were produced by immunoSEQ multiplex PCR, yet TCRdb's version contains in-frame clones alone and is incomplete. The table shows some 19,000 clones, with roughly 77% occurring only once.

The sequences come from CD4+ T cells from blood, collected before the fourth cycle of nivolumab. The chain couples TRBV28 to TRBJ1-4, with 7 bases matching TRBD1. The sequence was obtained from a human donor with classical Hodgkin lymphoma. In DNA form, the CDR3 reads TGTGCCAGCAGTCTCAAGGACAGGCAACTGTTTTTT. This sequence encodes CASSLKDRQLFF.